A single sample is the source of the 20 T cell receptor beta chains below, sequenced in a study of regulatory T cells in long-lasting Graves disease. Regarding time point: newly diagnosed GD, antithyroid drugs for less than 3 months. After RNA was extracted from PBMCs, the TCR library was made from it. iRepertoire HTBI primers and Arm-PCR of CDR3 regions built TCR beta libraries. TCRdb ran MiXCR on the multiplex PCR reads and lists one entry per CDR3 protein. This sample carries approximately 400,000 distinct CDR3 sequences, about 15% of them seen once, and the ten largest clones take around 17%. The same data also contributed to another study, on T cells in Graves' hyperthyroidism and ophthalmopathy.

Sequenced material: peripheral blood mononuclear cells (PBMCs), taken at new diagnosis, from a patient treated with antithyroid drugs. All receptors derive from a woman under 40 with Graves disease.

This clonotype was found many times. This rearrangement joins TRBV11-1 to TRBJ2-2; 13 bases align to TRBD2. This CDR3 contains 21 residues. Germline V gene sequence: CDR1 SGHAT, CDR2 FQDESV (reference sequence). After removal of 5 bases from V and 0 bases from J, the junction contained 15 bases not matched to a gene. The CDR3 DNA is TGTGCCAGCAGCCCCAAACCCCGCTTGGGACTAGCGGGGCCGAACACCGGGGAGCTGTTTTTT. Translated, it gives CASSPKPRLGLAGPNTGELFF.

This CDR3 reads CAWRRLAGGNTDTQYF. Here the CDR3 DNA reads TGTGCCTGGAGGAGGTTAGCGGGAGGGAACACAGATACGCAGTATTTT. The rearrangement joins TRBV30 to TRBJ2-3, with 11 bases fitting TRBD2. CDR1 is GTSNPN and CDR2 is SVGIG in the germline V gene (reference sequence). This CDR3 region has 16 residues. J gave up 2 bases and V 3 bases, and 7 bases lay outside the gene matches.

The J gene is TRBJ2-1, the V gene TRBV15, with a tentative D call TRBD1 (6 bases). The CDR3 extends over 15 amino acids. V lost 9 bases to trimming and J lost 0 bases, with 15 bases between them. Germline V lookup: CDR1 LNHNV, CDR2 YYDKDF (reference sequence). The DNA for the CDR3 is TGTGCCACAACTAGGACAGATAGCTCCTACAATGAGCAGTTCTTC. Residues: CATTRTDSSYNEQFF.

This clonotype was counted ten times or more. The V call is TRBV12-3 or TRBV12-4, the J call TRBJ2-7; 10 bases align to TRBD2. This CDR3 is built from 15 residues. Trimming cost V 4 bases and J 6 bases; bases outside gene matches: 9. The CDR3 nucleotides are TGTGCCAGCAGTTCGTTAGCGGGAGGCTGGGGCGAGCAGTACTTC. Its protein product is CASSSLAGGWGEQYF.

The J gene is TRBJ2-7, the V gene TRBV19; 7 bases fit TRBD1. The germline CDR1 and CDR2 sequences are LNHDA and SQIVND (reference sequence). J lost 5 bases, V lost 6 bases, and 13 bases had no gene match. The CDR3 covers 15 residues. CDR3 coding DNA: TGTGCCAGTAGCCCAAAACCCCAGGGGGTCCACGAGCAGTACTTC. Translation: CASSPKPQGVHEQYF.

This clonotype occurred a few times. V and J are TRBV7-9 and TRBJ1-4; tentative D call: TRBD1 (5 bases). The CDR3 has 15 residues. CDR1 is SEHNR and CDR2 is FQNEAQ in the germline V gene (reference sequence). Between the trimmed V and J ends, which lost 3 bases and 4 bases, there was a span of 12 bases. The DNA for the CDR3 is TGTGCCAGCAGCTTGAGGCGACAGAATAATGAAAAACTGTTTTTT. Translating gives CASSLRRQNNEKLFF.

The chain is built from TRBV4-1 and TRBJ2-7, with 9 bases that match TRBD1. The CDR3 consists of 15 residues. V dropped 4 bases and J dropped 2; count of bases not matched to a gene: 6. Looked up from germline, CDR1 is MGHRA and CDR2 is YSYEKL. CDR3 in amino acids: CASSLDRGDAYEQYF. CDR3 nucleotides: TGCGCCAGCAGCCTCGACAGGGGGGATGCCTACGAGCAGTACTTC.

The genes are TRBV6-2 or TRBV6-3 and TRBJ2-5, with D perhaps being TRBD1 or TRBD2 (6 bases each). V gave up 6 bases and J gave up 4 bases, with 21 bases separating them. The CDR3 consists of 16 residues. The germline V gene has CDR1 MNHEY and CDR2 SVGEGT. The DNA of the CDR3 is TGTGCCAGCAGCTTTCCAGTGGTGGGGGGCACAGAGACCCAGTACTTC. The encoded protein is CASSFPVVGGTETQYF.

The sample holds many counts of this clonotype. The chain uses TRBV6-1 and TRBJ1-2; possible D gene TRBD1, 5 bases. The CDR3 is made up of 16 amino acids. Germline CDR1 is MNHNS and CDR2 is SASEGT. Trimming stripped 2 bases from V and 4 bases from J, with 17 bases between. CDR3 protein: CASSEQRGGSGYGYTF. CDR3 sequence (DNA): TGTGCCAGCAGTGAACAAAGGGGAGGTTCGGGCTATGGCTACACCTTC.

This clonotype showed up many times. The chain links TRBV2 to TRBJ2-1; no firm D call. This CDR3 contains 12 residues. The germline V gene encodes CDR1 SNHLY and CDR2 FYNNEI. V shed 6 bases and J shed 6 bases, with 9 bases lying between them. The CDR3 reads CASSQLRNEQFF. In DNA, the CDR3 is TGTGCCAGCAGCCAACTTCGCAATGAGCAGTTCTTC.

This clonotype was seen ten or more times. The chain joins TRBV24-1 to TRBJ1-2; perhaps TRBD1 as D (5 bases). Per the germline V gene, CDR1 is KGHDR and CDR2 is SFDVKD. This CDR3 contains 11 residues. Trimming took off 9 bases at V and 3 bases at J, with 7 bases between the two ends. CDR3 in amino acids: CATGGDYGYTF. Written as DNA, the CDR3 is TGTGCCACCGGGGGGGACTATGGCTACACCTTC.

This chain uses TRBV9 with TRBJ2-5, with TRBD2 identical over 11 bases. There are 15 residues in the CDR3. Germline V CDR1 and CDR2: SGDLS, YYNGEE. The V segment lost 4 bases and the J segment 3 bases; nucleotides outside the gene matches: 5. The CDR3 sequence is CASSTGLAGEETQYF. The CDR3, as DNA: TGTGCCAGCAGCACAGGACTAGCGGGCGAAGAGACCCAGTACTTC. Using reference TRBV9 and TRBJ2-5 for the parts outside the CDR3, the full variable domain is DSGVTQTPKHLITATGQRVTLRCSPRSGDLSVYWYQQSLDQGLQFLIQYYNGEERAKGNILERFSAQQFPDLHSELNLSSLELGDSALYFCASSTGLAGEETQYFGPGTRLLVL.

This clonotype was picked up many times. This chain uses TRBV10-3 with TRBJ2-3; TRBD2 matches 7 bases. V gave up 4 bases and J gave up 5 bases; unmatched junction bases: 6. CDR1 ENHRY and CDR2 SYGVKD come from the germline V gene. The CDR3 extends over 14 amino acids. The CDR3 DNA follows: TGTGCCATCAGTGTACGGCGGGAGTTAGATACGCAGTATTTT. It codes for CAISVRRELDTQYF.

This clonotype was counted between two and nine times. This chain links TRBV24-1 with TRBJ2-1; TRBD2 agrees at 9 bases. With V trimmed by 2 bases and J by 0 bases, 7 bases remained unmatched. The CDR3 sequence is 18 residues long. Germline V gives CDR1 KGHDR, CDR2 SFDVKD. CDR3 bases: TGTGCCACCAGTGATTCGACCCTAGCGGGGCTCTCCTACAATGAGCAGTTCTTC. This encodes CATSDSTLAGLSYNEQFF.

This clonotype occurred a few times. The V call is TRBV12-3 or TRBV12-4, the J call TRBJ2-3; a weak D match, TRBD1 (6 bases). V lost 3 bases and J lost 1, with 8 bases in between. This CDR3 is 14 amino acids long. The CDR3 sequence: CASSLGTRTDTQYF. The CDR3 coding sequence is TGTGCCAGCAGTTTGGGGACACGCACAGATACGCAGTATTTT.

This clonotype was seen repeatedly, ten times or more. This chain joins TRBV20-1 and TRBJ2-5, with D perhaps matching TRBD1 (6 bases). Germline CDR1 DFQATT, CDR2 SNEGSKA (reference sequence). This CDR3 has 14 residues. The ends were cut back, 5 bases at V and 4 bases at J, with 17 bases in the middle. The CDR3 region is CSALDRTIVETQYF. Written as DNA, the CDR3 is TGCAGTGCTTTAGACAGGACGATCGTAGAGACCCAGTACTTC.

The sample holds many counts of this clonotype. This chain joins TRBV5-1 and TRBJ2-4; D uncertain. Germline assignment: CDR1 SGHRS and CDR2 YFSETQ. This CDR3 is built from 13 residues. Deletions cut 4 bases from V and 8 bases from J, with 13 bases between. The CDR3 DNA follows: TGCGCCAGCAGCCCGTCTCTCGCATACATTCAGTACTTC. This gives the protein CASSPSLAYIQYF. Filled out from reference TRBV5-1 and TRBJ2-4, the complete variable domain reads KAGVTQTPRYLIKTRGQQVTLSCSPISGHRSVSWYQQTPGQGLQFLFEYFSETQRNKGNFPGRFSGRQFSNSRSEMNVSTLELGDSALYLCASSPSLAYIQYFGAGTRLSVL.

The V and J genes are TRBV24-1 and TRBJ2-7; D perhaps matches TRBD2 (5 bases). The V end was cut by 4 bases, the J end by 2 bases, with 11 bases between. Germline-derived CDR1 and CDR2 are KGHDR and SFDVKD. The CDR3 covers 14 residues. CDR3 protein: CATSDPGIAYEQYF. The CDR3 region has the DNA TGTGCCACCAGTGACCCGGGGATTGCCTACGAGCAGTACTTC.

The V call is TRBV19, the J call TRBJ1-3; 8 nucleotides agree with TRBD1. Germline CDR1 and CDR2: LNHDA and SQIVND (reference sequence). The CDR3 extends over 15 amino acids. J lost 4 bases, V lost 4 bases, and 6 bases had no gene match. Written as DNA, the CDR3 is TGTGCCAGTAGTACGGCGACAGGGGCGGGAAACACCATATATTTT. Translation: CASSTATGAGNTIYF.

This clonotype was recorded many times. The chain carries TRBV12-3 or TRBV12-4 and TRBJ2-7; 7 bases fit TRBD2. The CDR3 is 15 residues long. The V gene end was trimmed by 7 bases and the J gene end by 2 bases; junction bases not matched to a gene: 11. Here the CDR3 reads CASTKGRVATYEQYF. DNA for the CDR3: TGTGCCAGCACTAAGGGGAGGGTCGCCACCTACGAGCAGTACTTC.